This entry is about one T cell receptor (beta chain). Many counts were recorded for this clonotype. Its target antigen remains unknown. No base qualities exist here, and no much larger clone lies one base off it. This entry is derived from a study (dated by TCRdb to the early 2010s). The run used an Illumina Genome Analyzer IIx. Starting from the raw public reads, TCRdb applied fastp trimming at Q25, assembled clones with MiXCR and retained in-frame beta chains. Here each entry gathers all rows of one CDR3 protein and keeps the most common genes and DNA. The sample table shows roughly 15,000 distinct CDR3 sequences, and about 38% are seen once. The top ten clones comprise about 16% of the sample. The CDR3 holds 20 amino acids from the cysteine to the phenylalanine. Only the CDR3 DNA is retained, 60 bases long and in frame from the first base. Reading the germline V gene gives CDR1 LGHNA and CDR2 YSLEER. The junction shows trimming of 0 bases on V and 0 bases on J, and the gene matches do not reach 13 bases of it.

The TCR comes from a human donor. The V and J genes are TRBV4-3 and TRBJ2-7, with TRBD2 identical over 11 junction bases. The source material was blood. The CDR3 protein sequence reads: CASSQEEAGTSGLSSYEQYF. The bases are TGCGCCAGCAGCCAAGAGGAGGCTGGGACTAGCGGTCTTAGCTCCTACGAGCAGTACTTC.